What follows describes a single T cell receptor (beta chain). Its antigen is unknown. This CDR3 contains 16 residues. Between the trimmed V and J ends, which lost 0 bases and 0 bases, there was a span of 12 bases. Per germline, CDR1 MRHNA and CDR2 SNTAGT. This sample was taken from a study of T cells in localized non-small cell lung cancer. Study-wide findings and caveats: Turning up in adjacent lung were a median approximately 57 of the top 100 tumor clones.

Clones were read by immunoSEQ multiplex PCR, and TCRdb kept only the in-frame ones, dropping some. The sample carries more than 30,000 clones, just under 80% recorded once. This TCR was sampled from a male donor at least 60 years old with stage II squamous cell lung carcinoma. This specimen consisted of peripheral blood, obtained before any cancer treatment. The chain recombines TRBV6-4 with TRBJ2-7, with D uncertain. CDR3 in DNA: TGTGCCAGCAGTGACTCGAATCTCCCCTACTCCTACGAGCAGTACTTC. Translation gives CASSDSNLPYSYEQYF.